This T cell receptor beta chain emerged from a study of blood T cell repertoires in COVID-19. On the study more broadly: The cDNA or gDNA used as material had been derived from T cells, B-cell-depleted T cells, or PBMCs.

Libraries were prepared by immunoSEQ multiplex PCR; TCRdb keeps only in-frame clonotypes and omits some of them. The sample lists roughly 100,000 clones, about 76% seen once, with about 10% in the top ten. The CDR3 runs to 12 residues. V was clipped by 6 bases and J by 9 bases, with 11 bases between them. The V gene's germline CDR1 is MNHEY and CDR2 SVGEGT. Source material: peripheral blood. The source is a woman older than 75 with acute or convalescent COVID-19. V gene TRBV6-2 or TRBV6-3 combines with J gene TRBJ2-2; D unresolved. DNA of the CDR3: TGTGCCAGCAGCCCCACTCTTCGGGAGCTGTTTTTT. Its translation is CASSPTLRELFF.